The rows below give T cell receptor beta chains drawn from one sample of a study of T cell responses to AZD1222 COVID-19 vaccine. The table came from immunoSEQ multiplex PCR; TCRdb's copy has only in-frame clones and leaves some out. The repertoire holds approximately 260,000 clones, with over 85% as singletons. The sample here was peripheral blood, taken on day 0 of AZD1222 vaccination. All receptors come from an adult in good health. CDR3s include the opening cysteine and the closing phenylalanine or tryptophan. D genes are given only for firm matches. A row's size may be missing; if present it is once, few, many or a size class.

clone_size: NA
j_call: TRBJ1-1
v_call: TRBV29-1
d_call: NA
cdr3_nt: TGCAGCGTTTCGGACACTGAAGCTTTCTTT
cdr3_aa: CSVSDTEAFF

clone_size: NA
j_call: TRBJ2-1
v_call: TRBV28
d_call: NA
cdr3_nt: TGTGCCAGCAGTCCGGAACAGTTTCTCTCCTACAATGAGCAGTTCTTC
cdr3_aa: CASSPEQFLSYNEQFF

clone_size: once
j_call: TRBJ2-2
v_call: TRBV24-1
d_call: NA
cdr3_nt: TGTGCCACCTCTCAGGCATGGGCCACGGACACCGGGGAGCTGTTTTTT
cdr3_aa: CATSQAWATDTGELFF

clone_size: NA
j_call: TRBJ2-1
v_call: TRBV5-1
d_call: TRBD2
cdr3_nt: TGCGCCAGCAGCCCCAGCGGGGGGAGCTCCTACAATGAGCAGTTCTTC
cdr3_aa: CASSPSGGSSYNEQFF

clone_size: NA
j_call: TRBJ2-7
v_call: TRBV10-3
d_call: NA
cdr3_nt: TGTGCCATCACCAGGACTGGGAACCCCTACGAGCAGTACTTC
cdr3_aa: CAITRTGNPYEQYF

clone_size: NA
j_call: TRBJ1-6
v_call: TRBV5-1
d_call: TRBD1
cdr3_nt: TGCGCCAGCAGCTTGGGTGGGACAGGGACTAATTCACCCCTCCACTTT
cdr3_aa: CASSLGGTGTNSPLHF

clone_size: NA
j_call: TRBJ2-7
v_call: TRBV7-9
d_call: TRBD1
cdr3_nt: TGTGCCAGCAGCTTGACAGGGCCCCCCTACGAGCAGTACTTC
cdr3_aa: CASSLTGPPYEQYF

clone_size: NA
j_call: TRBJ1-5
v_call: TRBV6-1
d_call: NA
cdr3_nt: TGTGCCAGCAGTGAATCTGGCAGAGACAATCAGCCCCAGCATTTT
cdr3_aa: CASSESGRDNQPQHF

clone_size: NA
j_call: TRBJ1-2
v_call: TRBV6-5
d_call: NA
cdr3_nt: TGTGCCAGCAGTCAACTGGGCAGGGGCTATGGCTACACCTTC
cdr3_aa: CASSQLGRGYGYTF

clone_size: once
j_call: TRBJ2-2
v_call: TRBV19
d_call: NA
cdr3_nt: TGTGCCAGTAGTATAACACGATGGGCCGGGGAGCTGTTTTTT
cdr3_aa: CASSITRWAGELFF

clone_size: once
j_call: TRBJ2-1
v_call: TRBV15
d_call: NA
cdr3_nt: TGTGCCACCAGCAGAGGGGTGTACAATGAGCAGTTCTTC
cdr3_aa: CATSRGVYNEQFF

clone_size: NA
j_call: TRBJ1-5
v_call: TRBV12-3/TRBV12-4
d_call: TRBD1
cdr3_nt: TGTGCCAGCAGTGAACAGGGGGATAAGAAGCATTTT
cdr3_aa: CASSEQGDKKHF

clone_size: few
j_call: TRBJ1-5
v_call: TRBV24-1
d_call: NA
cdr3_nt: TGTGCCACCAGTGATTCTCAGGGAGAGAATAGCAATCAGCCCCAGCATTTT
cdr3_aa: CATSDSQGENSNQPQHF

clone_size: NA
j_call: TRBJ2-3
v_call: TRBV5-1
d_call: TRBD2
cdr3_nt: TGCGCCAGCAGCTCCGGGACTAGTGCTGATACGCAGTATTTT
cdr3_aa: CASSSGTSADTQYF

clone_size: NA
j_call: TRBJ1-1
v_call: TRBV18
d_call: TRBD1
cdr3_nt: TGTGCCAGCTCACCGACTCAGGGGGACACTGAAGCTTTCTTT
cdr3_aa: CASSPTQGDTEAFF

clone_size: NA
j_call: TRBJ2-7
v_call: TRBV19
d_call: TRBD2
cdr3_nt: TGTGCCAGTAGCCCCCAAGCGGGAGTGGGGGAGCAGTACTTC
cdr3_aa: CASSPQAGVGEQYF

clone_size: NA
j_call: TRBJ1-4
v_call: TRBV18
d_call: NA
cdr3_nt: TGTGCCAGCTCACCAAGACAGCCAACTAATGAAAAACTGTTTTTT
cdr3_aa: CASSPRQPTNEKLFF

clone_size: NA
j_call: TRBJ2-7
v_call: TRBV2
d_call: TRBD1
cdr3_nt: TGTGCAACCTCTTTCGGGACAGGGTCCCACGAGCAGTACTTC
cdr3_aa: CATSFGTGSHEQYF

clone_size: NA
j_call: TRBJ2-7
v_call: TRBV10-3
d_call: NA
cdr3_nt: TGTGCCATCACCGAGGTAGAGGGGGTTGGAGAGCAGTACTTC
cdr3_aa: CAITEVEGVGEQYF

clone_size: NA
j_call: TRBJ2-7
v_call: TRBV11-1
d_call: TRBD1
cdr3_nt: TGTGCCAGCAGCCCTGACGGGACAGGTTTTTCCTACGAGCAGTACTTC
cdr3_aa: CASSPDGTGFSYEQYF

clone_size: NA
j_call: TRBJ1-4
v_call: TRBV11-2
d_call: TRBD1
cdr3_nt: TGTGCCAGCAGCCACTTCAGGGGGGAGGAAAAACTGTTTTTT
cdr3_aa: CASSHFRGEEKLFF

clone_size: NA
j_call: TRBJ1-4
v_call: TRBV28
d_call: NA
cdr3_nt: TGTGCCAGCGGAAGGGGTTTAGGGTTCAGGGACCGGACCGAAAAACTGTTTTTT
cdr3_aa: CASGRGLGFRDRTEKLFF

clone_size: NA
j_call: TRBJ2-5
v_call: TRBV7-8
d_call: NA
cdr3_nt: TGTGCCAGCAGCCTCCGGGGGTTCAAGACCCAGTACTTC
cdr3_aa: CASSLRGFKTQYF

clone_size: NA
j_call: TRBJ2-7
v_call: TRBV5-1
d_call: TRBD2
cdr3_nt: TGCGCCAGCAGCTTGATGGGCGGGGGACTCTACGAGCAGTACTTC
cdr3_aa: CASSLMGGGLYEQYF